Shown below are 27 T cell receptor beta chains from a single sample sequenced in a study of blood T cell repertoires in COVID-19. TCRdb's copy holds only in-frame clones and misses some; the assay was immunoSEQ multiplex PCR. The sample has about 190,000 clones; 70% to 85% are singletons. Input material: peripheral blood. These receptor sequences come from a man aged 50 or older who had recovered from COVID-19.

The V gene is TRBV11-2, the J gene TRBJ2-2; D gene ambiguous. The germline gives CDR1 SGHAT, CDR2 FQNNGV. The V end lost 5 bases, the J end lost 6 bases, and 7 bases lay between the germline ends. This CDR3 spans 12 amino acids. The DNA of the CDR3 is TGTGCCAGCAGCCGCTACGCCGGGGAGCTGTTTTTT. This sequence encodes CASSRYAGELFF.

This chain joins TRBV12-5 and TRBJ2-1; weak D call: TRBD1 (5 bases). V was shortened by 5 bases and J by 7 bases, with 27 bases between the two germline ends. The germline CDR1 and CDR2 sequences are LGHNT and FRNRAP. This CDR3 comprises 18 residues. Here the CDR3 reads CASGLSRQGKEWYNEQFF. The CDR3 DNA follows: TGTGCTAGTGGTCTCTCACGGCAGGGCAAGGAATGGTATAATGAGCAGTTCTTC. The full variable domain, its missing parts supplied by reference TRBV12-5 and TRBJ2-1, is DARVTQTPRHKVTEMGQEVTMRCQPILGHNTVFWYRQTMMQGLELLAYFRNRAPLDDSGMPKDRFSAEMPDATLATLKIQPSEPRDSAVYFCASGLSRQGKEWYNEQFFGPGTRLTVL.

This chain links TRBV5-6 with TRBJ1-2; 7 bases line up with TRBD1. The CDR3 is 13 residues long. Looked up from germline, CDR1 is SGHDT and CDR2 is YYEEEE. Trimming removed 2 bases from V and 7 bases from J; junction bases left unmatched: 5. CDR3 coding DNA: TGTGCCAGCAGCTTCGGACGGGACAGTGGCTACACCTTC. Its translation: CASSFGRDSGYTF.

The chain combines TRBV6-5 with TRBJ2-1; possibly TRBD1 for D (5 bases). The CDR3 is made up of 12 amino acids. V lost 5 bases, J lost 7 bases, and 9 bases lay in between. The germline CDR1 and CDR2 sequences are MNHEY and SVGAGI. CDR3 protein: CASSRGINEQFF. DNA of the CDR3: TGTGCCAGCAGTAGGGGTATAAATGAGCAGTTCTTC.

The chain has TRBV2 and TRBJ1-1; D may be TRBD1 (6 bases). CDR1 and CDR2 (germline): SNHLY, FYNNEI. V was clipped by 6 bases and J by 6 bases, with 17 bases between them. The CDR3 is 14 residues long. This chain's CDR3 is CASRGLTGYAEAFF. The CDR3 nucleotides read TGTGCCAGCAGAGGATTAACAGGGTACGCTGAAGCTTTCTTT.

The chain combines TRBV19 with TRBJ2-1, with 12 bases aligning to TRBD2. Unmatched junction bases numbered 8, after V lost 5 bases and J lost 0 bases. The length of the CDR3 is 18 residues. CDR1 and CDR2 from the germline V gene are LNHDA and SQIVND (reference sequence). The CDR3: CASSFGLAGLSSYNEQFF. The CDR3 bases are TGTGCCAGTAGTTTTGGACTAGCGGGACTGAGCTCCTACAATGAGCAGTTCTTC.

This clone has only a few counts. V and J are TRBV6-5 and TRBJ1-1, with D perhaps matching TRBD1 (5 bases). The V gene's germline CDR1 is MNHEY and CDR2 SVGAGI. The CDR3 spans 13 residues. V was pared by 6 bases and J by 5 bases, with 13 bases between. The CDR3 DNA is TGTGCCAGCAGGACGGGGGTTTATACTGAAGCTTTCTTT. Amino acid sequence: CASRTGVYTEAFF.

This chain joins TRBV19 and TRBJ1-3; D perhaps matches TRBD1 (5 bases). Germline-derived CDR1 and CDR2 are LNHDA and SQIVND (reference sequence). V was clipped by 4 bases and J by 0 bases, with 10 bases between them. The CDR3 runs 15 residues. CDR3 region: CASSSLGDSGNTIYF. Written as DNA, the CDR3 is TGTGCCAGTAGTAGCCTAGGGGACTCTGGAAACACCATATATTTT.

Only one count was recorded for this clone. The rearrangement joins TRBV30 to TRBJ2-7, with 11 positions matching TRBD1. CDR3 length: 16 residues. J gave up 3 bases and V 3 bases, and 10 bases lay outside the gene matches. CDR1 and CDR2 from the germline V gene are GTSNPN and SVGIG (reference sequence). This chain's CDR3 is CAWSETGTGGIYEQYF. The CDR3 DNA sequence: TGTGCCTGGAGCGAAACCGGGACAGGGGGAATCTACGAGCAGTACTTC.

The chain has TRBV6-5 and TRBJ1-5; D call uncertain. The CDR3 runs 13 residues. Germline CDR1 is MNHEY and CDR2 is SVGAGI. V lost 7 bases and J lost 12, with 19 bases in between. The chain's CDR3 is CASTQPGSRGQHF. The DNA for the CDR3 is TGTGCCAGCACCCAACCTGGGAGTCGGGGCCAGCATTTT.

This chain uses TRBV29-1 with TRBJ1-5; D gene uncertain. Trimming pared 3 bases from V and 7 bases from J, leaving 16 bases between. The germline CDR1 and CDR2 sequences are SQVTM and ANQGSEA. CDR3 size: 14 residues. The CDR3, as DNA: TGCAGCGTTGAGTCAGACGGGGTGGGGCAGCCCCAGCATTTT. Its protein product is CSVESDGVGQPQHF.

The genes are TRBV4-3 and TRBJ2-7, with D possibly being TRBD1 (6 bases). With 2 bases removed from V and 2 bases from J, the gap between germline ends came to 13 bases. The germline V gene encodes CDR1 LGHNA and CDR2 YSLEER. This CDR3 comprises 15 residues. CDR3: CASSQTGSGAYEQYF. The CDR3 DNA reads as TGCGCCAGCAGCCAAACCGGCTCAGGGGCCTACGAGCAGTACTTC.

The V call is TRBV27, the J call TRBJ1-5; D not certain. The CDR3 totals 14 residues. Deletions cut 10 bases from V and 2 bases from J, with 15 bases between. The germline V gene has CDR1 MNHEY and CDR2 SMNVEV (reference sequence). The DNA of the CDR3 is TGTGCCACCGGAAGACTAGCGGGCAATCAGCCCCAGCATTTT. Amino acids: CATGRLAGNQPQHF.

This clone has only a few counts. This chain links TRBV6-5 with TRBJ1-2, with 8 bases fitting TRBD1. Trimming cost V 9 bases and J 5 bases; bases outside gene matches: 8. This CDR3 has 13 residues. Germline V gene lookup returns CDR1 MNHEY and CDR2 SVGAGI. CDR3 in amino acids: CASAPGQEYGYTF. CDR3 DNA: TGTGCCAGTGCCCCGGGACAGGAGTATGGCTACACCTTC.

The rearrangement joins TRBV28 to TRBJ2-6, with 7 bases matching TRBD1. Per the germline V gene, CDR1 is MDHEN and CDR2 is SYDVKM. Trimming took 5 bases from V and 4 from J; bases not matched to a gene: 14. CDR3 length equals 18 residues. The CDR3 is CASSRPRQGTTGANVLTF. The CDR3, as DNA: TGTGCCAGCAGTCGACCTCGACAGGGTACTACCGGGGCCAACGTCCTGACTTTC. The whole variable domain, filled in from reference TRBV28 and TRBJ2-6, reads DVKVTQSSRYLVKRTGEKVFLECVQDMDHENMFWYRQDPGLGLRLIYFSYDVKMKEKGDIPEGYSVSREKKERFSLILESASTNQTSMYLCASSRPRQGTTGANVLTFGAGSRLTVL.

The V gene is TRBV3-1 (or the pseudogene TRBV3-2), the J gene TRBJ2-2; 8 nucleotides line up with TRBD2. V trimming: 0 bases; J trimming: 6 bases; junction bases outside the gene matches: 12. CDR1 is LGHDT and CDR2 is YNNKEL in the germline V gene (reference sequence). The CDR3 runs 18 residues. CDR3 loop: CASSQDLGGTSIPGELFF. DNA of the CDR3: TGTGCCAGCAGCCAAGATTTAGGGGGGACTAGTATCCCCGGGGAGCTGTTTTTT.

This rearrangement joins TRBV18 to TRBJ1-2, with D tentatively TRBD1 (6 bases). The germline CDR1 and CDR2 sequences are KGHSH and LQKENI. The CDR3 has 14 residues. The ends were cut back, 2 bases at V and 3 bases at J, with 10 bases in the middle. This CDR3 reads CASSPGQGYYGYTF. The CDR3 bases are TGTGCCAGCTCACCAGGGCAGGGGTACTATGGCTACACCTTC.

CDR3 loop: CATTAGTERNQPQHF. The CDR3 DNA sequence: TGTGCCACCACCGCTGGGACAGAAAGGAATCAGCCCCAGCATTTT. The chain combines TRBV24-1 with TRBJ1-5; 7 bases fit TRBD1. V shed 8 bases and J 4 bases; nucleotides not matched to a gene: 10. Germline CDR1 KGHDR, CDR2 SFDVKD. The CDR3 runs 15 residues.

This chain joins TRBV3-1 (or the pseudogene TRBV3-2) and TRBJ2-7; tentative D call: TRBD2 (5 bases). In germline, CDR1 is LGHDT, CDR2 YNNKEL (reference sequence). Trimming removed 4 bases at V and 6 bases at J, with 13 bases between. The CDR3 totals 13 residues. CDR3 sequence reads: CASSRTGVTEQYF. CDR3 sequence (DNA): TGTGCCAGCAGCCGGACCGGGGTTACCGAGCAGTACTTC.

This clone was observed a few times. This rearrangement joins TRBV28 to TRBJ2-7; 9 nucleotides agree with TRBD2. The CDR3 runs 13 residues. The germline V gene has CDR1 MDHEN and CDR2 SYDVKM. Unmatched junction bases numbered 5, after V lost 4 bases and J lost 7 bases. CDR3 DNA: TGTGCCAGCAGTTCTAGCGGGATCAGGGAGCAGTACTTC. Protein product: CASSSSGIREQYF.

This chain links TRBV11-2 with TRBJ2-2, with 9 nucleotides matching TRBD1. J was trimmed by 2 bases and V by 5 bases; bases with no gene match: 6. The CDR3 extends over 16 amino acids. From germline, CDR1 is SGHAT and CDR2 FQNNGV. The CDR3: CASSPRDRANTGELFF. Written as DNA, the CDR3 is TGTGCCAGCAGCCCAAGGGACAGGGCTAACACCGGGGAGCTGTTTTTT.

The chain has TRBV5-1 and TRBJ2-7; 7 nucleotides align to TRBD2. Germline V gene lookup returns CDR1 SGHRS and CDR2 YFSETQ. The CDR3 runs 14 residues. V gave up 4 bases and J gave up 0 bases; unmatched junction bases: 4. This chain's CDR3 is CASSQLADSYEQYF. CDR3 bases: TGCGCCAGCAGCCAGCTAGCGGACTCCTACGAGCAGTACTTC.

The chain has TRBV5-6 and TRBJ2-1; tentatively, D is TRBD1 (6 bases). The CDR3 contains 14 residues. Deletions cut 6 bases from V and 8 bases from J, with 18 bases between. Germline V gives CDR1 SGHDT, CDR2 YYEEEE. CDR3 protein: CASTTLSGADEQFF. CDR3 nucleotide sequence: TGTGCCAGCACCACCCTTTCAGGGGCGGATGAGCAGTTCTTC.

A single count supports this clone. The chain recombines TRBV2 with TRBJ1-5; possibly TRBD1 for D (5 bases). The V gene lost 6 bases and the J gene lost 3 bases, with 12 bases spanning the gap. The CDR3 length is 14 residues. Germline V gene data show CDR1 as SNHLY and CDR2 as FYNNEI. The CDR3 loop is CASSLRVSNQPQHF. DNA of the CDR3: TGTGCCAGCAGCCTCAGGGTTTCCAATCAGCCCCAGCATTTT.

The V gene is TRBV30, the J gene TRBJ1-5; TRBD1 matches at 9 bases. Losses at the gene ends were 1 base for V and 7 bases for J; bases not matched to a gene: 5. Germline CDR1 is GTSNPN and CDR2 is SVGIG (reference sequence). The CDR3 covers 14 residues. The CDR3 loop is CAWSGNTGGQPQHF. The DNA of the CDR3 is TGTGCCTGGAGTGGGAATACAGGGGGCCAGCCCCAGCATTTT.

This sequence joins TRBV4-3 and TRBJ1-2; D gene uncertain. The V gene lost 0 bases and the J gene lost 3 bases, with 11 bases spanning the gap. The CDR3 spans 15 residues. Germline CDR1 and CDR2: LGHNA and YSLEER. CDR3 nucleotide sequence: TGCGCCAGCAGCCAAGACCCGGGTTCGGACTATGGCTACACCTTC. Protein: CASSQDPGSDYGYTF.

This chain uses TRBV9 with TRBJ2-5; 12 nucleotides match TRBD2. Germline V gene sequence: CDR1 SGDLS, CDR2 YYNGEE. This CDR3 has 15 amino acids. V gave up 3 bases and J gave up 5 bases; unmatched junction bases: 5. The CDR3 loop reads CASSAAGTSGETQYF. In DNA, the CDR3 is TGTGCCAGCAGCGCCGCCGGGACTAGCGGGGAGACCCAGTACTTC.